The 25 T cell receptor beta chains in this list originate from one sample, sequenced in a study of response to subunit inactivated influenza vaccine. TCRdb fed the RT-PCR reads into MiXCR, producing one record per CDR3 protein. The sample has 500,000 to 600,000 distinct CDR3 sequences; about 11% are singletons. Separately, the same data were catalogued under a study of T cells expressing NK-cell markers. This second study notes: The authors generated TCR beta cDNA through 5'RACE template switching with UMIs.

Material: PBMCs from blood, obtained on the day of vaccination. All receptors derive from a man between 45 and 60 years old who received an inactivated influenza vaccine.

The rearrangement uses TRBV27 and TRBJ1-2, with 7 bases aligning to TRBD1. The CDR3 consists of 17 residues. Germline CDR1 reads MNHEY; CDR2 reads SMNVEV (reference sequence). Trimming removed 0 bases from V and 5 bases from J; junction bases left unmatched: 12. The CDR3 DNA reads as TGTGCCAGCAGTTTATCCGGGACAGCCCTACAGCAGTATGGCTACACCTTC. Protein product: CASSLSGTALQQYGYTF.

Comments on this clonotype: The CDR3 does not close with the conserved phenylalanine or tryptophan, likely indicating a read error. The DNA is omitted, as the CDR3 cannot be located on it reliably, and the CDR3 follows TCRdb's listing. This CDR3 is CASSGNWMVV. The chain joins TRBV28 to TRBJ1-2. The germline V gene encodes CDR1 MDHEN and CDR2 SYDVKM. Ends included, the CDR3 has 10 residues.

The chain recombines TRBV11-2 with TRBJ2-1, with D perhaps assigned TRBD1 or TRBD2 (5 bases each). Germline CDR1 and CDR2: SGHAT and FQNNGV. The CDR3 is 18 residues long. V lost 7 bases to trimming and J lost 4 bases, with 26 bases between them. In DNA, the CDR3 is TGTGCCAGCACAATCGCTTGGGGCGGGCGGCGCCGTTACAATGAGCAGTTCTTC. It translates to CASTIAWGGRRRYNEQFF.

There are a few counts of this clonotype. The chain combines TRBV6-1 with TRBJ2-5; 13 bases are a match to TRBD2. Germline V gives CDR1 MNHNS, CDR2 SASEGT. V was clipped by 6 bases and J by 6 bases; unmatched bases: 10. CDR3 length: 16 amino acids. CDR3 protein: CASRETGTSGKKTQYF. The CDR3 region has the DNA TGTGCCAGCAGAGAAACCGGGACTAGCGGGAAAAAGACCCAGTACTTC.

This clonotype was detected a few times. This chain joins TRBV4-3 and TRBJ2-5; D perhaps matches TRBD2 (5 bases). V lost 2 bases to trimming and J lost 4 bases, with 11 bases between them. The CDR3 runs to 14 residues. CDR1 and CDR2 (germline): LGHNA, YSLEER. The CDR3 DNA sequence: TGCGCCAGCAGCCAAACGGGGAGTTTAGAGACCCAGTACTTC. Translation: CASSQTGSLETQYF.

V gene TRBV27 combines with J gene TRBJ2-1; 7 bases map to TRBD1. Germline V lookup: CDR1 MNHEY, CDR2 SMNVEV (reference sequence). This CDR3 spans 16 amino acids. The V segment lost 7 bases and the J segment 2 bases; nucleotides outside the gene matches: 11. In DNA, the CDR3 is TGTGCCAGCACTTTTATATCCGGGACAGCCTACAATGAGCAGTTCTTC. Translation: CASTFISGTAYNEQFF.

V is TRBV6-1 and J is TRBJ2-7; D is ambiguous. This CDR3 has 14 amino acids. CDR1 MNHNS and CDR2 SASEGT come from the germline V gene. Between the trimmed V and J ends, which lost 7 bases and 3 bases, there was a span of 16 bases. CDR3 in amino acids: CASIGFPNSYEQYF. The CDR3 DNA sequence: TGTGCCAGCATTGGGTTCCCAAATAGCTACGAGCAGTACTTC.

The table lists this clonotype with many counts. This chain joins TRBV7-2 and TRBJ1-1; D is unresolved. The germline V gene has CDR1 SGHTA and CDR2 FQGNSA. With 1 base removed from V and 1 base from J, the gap between germline ends came to 7 bases. There are 14 residues in the CDR3. CDR3 bases: TGTGCCAGCAGCTTAGACGGCAAGAACACTGAAGCTTTCTTT. Its protein product is CASSLDGKNTEAFF. Complete variable domain (other parts from reference TRBV7-2 and TRBJ1-1): GAGVSQSPSNKVTEKGKDVELRCDPISGHTALYWYRQSLGQGLEFLIYFQGNSAPDKSGLPSDRFSAERTGGSVSTLTIQRTQQEDSAVYLCASSLDGKNTEAFFGQGTRLTVV.

V usage is TRBV4-3 and J usage is TRBJ1-1; 9 bases are shared with TRBD1. CDR3 length: 16 residues. Trimming at V came to 1 base and at J to 0 bases, leaving 3 bases not matched to a gene. The germline V gene encodes CDR1 LGHNA and CDR2 YSLEER. As DNA, the CDR3 is TGCGCCAGCAGCCAAGTCGGGACAGGGATGAACACTGAAGCTTTCTTT. Translating it yields CASSQVGTGMNTEAFF.

The genes are TRBV28 and TRBJ2-3, with D hard to call. This CDR3 has 13 residues. Trimming took 5 bases from V and 5 from J, leaving 11 bases between them. The germline CDR1 and CDR2 sequences are MDHEN and SYDVKM. The DNA for the CDR3 is TGTGCCAGCAGTACAGACCCGAGAGATACGCAGTATTTT. Translation gives CASSTDPRDTQYF.

This clonotype came up a few times. The chain carries TRBV5-1 and TRBJ2-2; D ambiguous. Germline V lookup: CDR1 SGHRS, CDR2 YFSETQ. The CDR3 is 15 residues long. Trimming took 4 bases from V and 5 from J, leaving 15 bases between them. This CDR3 is CASSLRAVGTGELFF. CDR3 DNA sequence: TGCGCCAGCAGCCTAAGGGCGGTCGGAACCGGGGAGCTGTTTTTT.

This rearrangement joins TRBV3-1 to TRBJ2-1; D is unresolved. The CDR3 is 13 amino acids. Germline loops: CDR1 LGHDT, CDR2 YNNKEL (reference sequence). Between the trimmed V and J ends, which lost 2 bases and 8 bases, there was a span of 10 bases. The CDR3 nucleotides are TGTGCCAGCAGCCAACCCCCCGGCGATGAGCAGTTCTTC. As protein: CASSQPPGDEQFF.

The rearrangement joins TRBV7-2 to TRBJ2-5, with D possibly TRBD2 on 5 matching bases. The germline CDR1 and CDR2 sequences are SGHTA and FQGNSA. This CDR3 comprises 14 residues. Trimming shortened V by 1 base and J by 5 bases, and 11 bases separated the two germline ends. In DNA form, the CDR3 reads TGTGCCAGCAGCTTAGGGACTCGCTTTGAGACCCAGTACTTC. The encoded protein is CASSLGTRFETQYF.

The sample holds a few counts of this clonotype. This chain links TRBV9 with TRBJ2-7, with D maybe TRBD1 (7 bases). With 3 bases removed from V and 9 bases from J, the gap between germline ends came to 22 bases. The CDR3 runs to 15 residues. CDR1 is SGDLS, CDR2 YYNGEE, per germline. The CDR3 region has the DNA TGTGCCAGCAGCGCCTCCCCAGGGGGGAAAAGTGTGCAGTACTTC. Translating gives CASSASPGGKSVQYF.

The chain carries TRBV5-5 and TRBJ2-3, with TRBD1 matching 7 bases. Losses at the gene ends were 4 bases for V and 6 bases for J; bases not matched to a gene: 17. This CDR3 spans 17 amino acids. Per the germline V gene, CDR1 is SGHKS and CDR2 is YYEKEE (reference sequence). CDR3 bases: TGTGCCAGCAGCGGGATCGTTGGGACAGTATTAACTGATACGCAGTATTTT. Protein product: CASSGIVGTVLTDTQYF.

The sample holds a few counts of this clonotype. The rearrangement uses TRBV20-1 and TRBJ2-5; D remains ambiguous. The CDR3 contains 12 residues. The V and J ends lost 1 base and 6 bases respectively, with 9 bases between them. Germline V gives CDR1 DFQATT, CDR2 SNEGSKA (reference sequence). The CDR3 loop is CSARATSQTQYF. As DNA, the CDR3 is TGCAGTGCTAGAGCTACCAGCCAGACCCAGTACTTC.

The V and J genes are TRBV3-1 and TRBJ2-5; TRBD2 matches 9 bases. The CDR3 has 19 amino acids. Losses at the gene ends were 3 bases for V and 2 bases for J; bases not matched to a gene: 16. Germline V CDR1 and CDR2: LGHDT, YNNKEL (reference sequence). The CDR3 coding sequence is TGTGCCAGCAGCCACCGAGGGGGATTCGCGGGAGGGAATCAAGAGACCCAGTACTTC. Translation gives CASSHRGGFAGGNQETQYF.

The chain has TRBV12-3 or TRBV12-4 and TRBJ2-2; TRBD2 might be the D (6 bases). V lost 6 bases, J lost 4 bases, and 21 bases lay in between. The CDR3 spans 17 residues. The CDR3 DNA is TGTGCCAGCAGCTATGCCCGGGACTCCCGGGGCACCGGGGAGCTGTTTTTT. It is translated as CASSYARDSRGTGELFF.

This clonotype was seen a handful of times. The V gene is TRBV12-3 or TRBV12-4, the J gene TRBJ2-5, with 11 bases identical to TRBD1. The CDR3 has 16 residues. The V gene end was trimmed by 3 bases and the J gene end by 4 bases; junction bases not matched to a gene: 7. The CDR3 DNA reads as TGTGCCAGCAGTTTGGGGACAGGGGGATTCGCAGAGACCCAGTACTTC. Its protein is CASSLGTGGFAETQYF.

This clonotype showed up just a few times. The rearrangement joins TRBV7-2 to TRBJ1-4; unclear D gene. Trimming stripped 0 bases from V and 3 bases from J, with 5 bases between. CDR3 length: 14 residues. CDR1 and CDR2 (germline): SGHTA, FQGNSA. The DNA of the CDR3 is TGTGCCAGCAGCTTAGCAGGGCCTAATGAAAAACTGTTTTTT. This codes for CASSLAGPNEKLFF.

This clonotype came up a few times. This chain connects TRBV20-1 to TRBJ2-1; no clear D gene. Trimming took 3 bases from V and 10 from J, leaving 10 bases between them. The germline gives CDR1 DFQATT, CDR2 SNEGSKA (reference sequence). The CDR3 totals 11 residues. CDR3 coding DNA: TGCAGTGCTAGGACCTCTATAGAGCAGTTCTTC. It is translated as CSARTSIEQFF.

This chain uses TRBV29-1 with TRBJ2-3; 11 nucleotides match TRBD2. Trimming removed 5 bases from V and 3 bases from J; junction bases left unmatched: 7. The CDR3 loop spans 15 amino acids. Germline V CDR1 and CDR2: SQVTM, ANQGSEA. CDR3 DNA: TGCAGCGTTTCGTTAGCGGGAGGGTTGACAGATACGCAGTATTTT. Its translation: CSVSLAGGLTDTQYF.

The sample holds many counts of this clonotype. The chain joins TRBV11-2 to TRBJ1-2; 9 bases are a match to TRBD1. The V gene's germline CDR1 is SGHAT and CDR2 FQNNGV. Trimming took 4 bases from V and 4 from J; bases not matched to a gene: 1. This CDR3 is 13 amino acids long. The CDR3 coding sequence is TGTGCCAGCAGCTCGGGACAGGGCTATGGCTACACCTTC. Amino acid sequence: CASSSGQGYGYTF.

This clonotype occurred a few times. The chain employs TRBV27 and TRBJ2-2; 7 bases line up with TRBD1. Trimming cost V 7 bases and J 0 bases; bases outside gene matches: 5. Germline V gene sequence: CDR1 MNHEY, CDR2 SMNVEV (reference sequence). The CDR3 consists of 15 residues. The CDR3 DNA follows: TGTGCCAGCACGCTGACAGGGACGAACACCGGGGAGCTGTTTTTT. This translates into CASTLTGTNTGELFF.

This chain uses TRBV14 with TRBJ2-1; the match to TRBD2 covers 9 bases. CDR1 and CDR2 from the germline V gene are SGHDN and FVKESK. This CDR3 has 16 amino acids. Trimming took 0 bases from V and 6 from J; bases not matched to a gene: 6. The CDR3 loop is CASSQDLGLAINEQFF. In nucleotides, the CDR3 is TGTGCCAGCAGCCAAGATCTAGGACTAGCGATCAATGAGCAGTTCTTC.